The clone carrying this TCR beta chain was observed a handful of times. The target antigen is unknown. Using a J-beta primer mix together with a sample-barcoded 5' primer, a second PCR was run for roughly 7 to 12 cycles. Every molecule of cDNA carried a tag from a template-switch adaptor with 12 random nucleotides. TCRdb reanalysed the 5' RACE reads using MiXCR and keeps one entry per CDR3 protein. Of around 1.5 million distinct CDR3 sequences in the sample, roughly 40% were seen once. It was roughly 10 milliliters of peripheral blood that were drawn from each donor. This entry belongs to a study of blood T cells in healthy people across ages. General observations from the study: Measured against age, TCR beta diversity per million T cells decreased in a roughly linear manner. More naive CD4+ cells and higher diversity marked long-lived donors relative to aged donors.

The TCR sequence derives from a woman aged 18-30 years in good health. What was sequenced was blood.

CDR3 sequence reads: CASSQQAISPLHF. The CDR3, as DNA: TGTGCCAGCAGCCAGCAGGCCATTTCACCCCTCCACTTT. The gene calls are TRBV3-1 and TRBJ1-6; D gene uncertain. This CDR3 comprises 13 residues. Trimming stripped 3 bases from V and 9 bases from J, with 9 bases between. Germline loops: CDR1 LGHDT, CDR2 YNNKEL (reference sequence).